This T cell receptor beta chain was found in a study of blood T cells in healthy people across ages. This clonotype has ten or more counts. The antigen is unknown. The germline V gene has CDR1 SGHRS and CDR2 YFSETQ. Deletions cut 4 bases from V and 3 bases from J, with 7 bases between. The CDR3 runs to 12 residues. Findings and limits, study-wide: Investigators viewed diversity estimates from one million T cells as underestimates, the study reported. Greater diversity and more naive CD4+ cells were seen in long-lived donors than in aged donors.

Peripheral blood was drawn, around 9.3 milliliters per donor. A second PCR of 7 to 11 cycles used a sample-barcoded 5' primer and a J-beta primer mix. TCRdb recomputed calls from the 5' RACE reads with MiXCR, one row per CDR3 protein. The sample holds some 1 million distinct CDR3 sequences; around 43% are singletons and the top ten take approximately 17%. V gene TRBV5-1 combines with J gene TRBJ1-2; possibly TRBD1 for D (6 bases). The sample was blood. The clonotype comes from a woman aged 60-75 years in good health. The CDR3 DNA sequence: TGCGCCAGCAGCGGACAGTACTATGGCTACACCTTC. Translation gives CASSGQYYGYTF.